The TCR beta chain described here comes from a study of T cell responses to AZD1222 COVID-19 vaccine. Method: immunoSEQ multiplex PCR; TCRdb's copy keeps in-frame clones and lacks some. The data show over 150,000 clones, around nine tenths seen once. The sequencing used peripheral blood, collected 28 days after the second AZD1222 dose. The sequence was collected from an adult who received the AZD1222 COVID-19 vaccine.

As DNA, the CDR3 is TGTGCCAGCAGCAGCGGACAGGGTCGCTACGAGCAGTACTTC. It translates to CASSSGQGRYEQYF. The V gene is TRBV5-4, the J gene TRBJ2-7; 8 positions match TRBD1. Germline V gives CDR1 SGHNT, CDR2 YYREEE (reference sequence). The junction had 6 bases not matched to a gene; V was cut back by 4 bases and J by 3 bases. The CDR3 runs 14 residues.